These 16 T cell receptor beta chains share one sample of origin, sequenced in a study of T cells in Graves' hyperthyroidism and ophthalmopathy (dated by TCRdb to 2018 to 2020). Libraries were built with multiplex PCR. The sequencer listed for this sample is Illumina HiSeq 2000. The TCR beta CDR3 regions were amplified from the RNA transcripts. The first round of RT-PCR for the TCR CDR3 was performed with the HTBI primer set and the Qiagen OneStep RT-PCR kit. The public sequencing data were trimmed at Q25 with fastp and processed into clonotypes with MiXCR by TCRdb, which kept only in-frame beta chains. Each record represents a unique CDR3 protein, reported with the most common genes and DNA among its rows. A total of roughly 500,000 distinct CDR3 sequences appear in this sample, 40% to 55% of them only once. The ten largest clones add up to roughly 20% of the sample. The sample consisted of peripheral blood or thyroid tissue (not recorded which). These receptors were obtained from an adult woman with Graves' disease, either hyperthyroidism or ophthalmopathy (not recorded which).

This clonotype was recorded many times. DNA for the CDR3: TGTGCTAGTGGTTCTTCTGGGAGCTCCTATAATTCACCCCTCCACTTT. Amino acids: CASGSSGSSYNSPLHF. This sequence joins TRBV12-5 and TRBJ1-6; D gene ambiguous. Germline CDR1 is LGHNT and CDR2 is FRNRAP. V was cut by 4 bases and J by 0 bases, with 10 bases left in between. There are 16 residues in the CDR3.

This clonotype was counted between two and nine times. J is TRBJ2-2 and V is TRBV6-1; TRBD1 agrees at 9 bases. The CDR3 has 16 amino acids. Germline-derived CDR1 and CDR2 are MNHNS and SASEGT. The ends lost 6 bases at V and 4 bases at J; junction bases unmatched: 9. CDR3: CASSAGTGLRTGELFF. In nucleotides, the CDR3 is TGTGCCAGCAGCGCCGGGACAGGGTTGCGCACCGGGGAGCTGTTTTTT.

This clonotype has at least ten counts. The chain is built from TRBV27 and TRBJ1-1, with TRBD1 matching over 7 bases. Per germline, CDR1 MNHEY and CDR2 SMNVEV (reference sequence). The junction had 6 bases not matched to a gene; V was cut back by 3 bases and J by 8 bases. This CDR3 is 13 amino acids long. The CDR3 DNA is TGTGCCAGCAGTTTCACAGGGACAGCCGAAGCTTTCTTT. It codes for CASSFTGTAEAFF.

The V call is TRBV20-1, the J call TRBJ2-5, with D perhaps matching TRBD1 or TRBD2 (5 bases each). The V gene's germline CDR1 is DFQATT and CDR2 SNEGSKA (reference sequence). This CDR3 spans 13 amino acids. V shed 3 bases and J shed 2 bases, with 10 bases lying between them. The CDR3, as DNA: TGCAGTGCTAGTAGCGCAGGGCAAGAGACCCAGTACTTC. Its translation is CSASSAGQETQYF.

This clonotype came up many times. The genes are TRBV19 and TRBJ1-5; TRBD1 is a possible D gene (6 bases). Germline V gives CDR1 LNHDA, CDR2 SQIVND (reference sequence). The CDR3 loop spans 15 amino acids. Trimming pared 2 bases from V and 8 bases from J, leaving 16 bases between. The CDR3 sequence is CASSINWGAAEPQHF. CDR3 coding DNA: TGTGCCAGTAGTATAAACTGGGGGGCCGCGGAGCCCCAGCATTTT.

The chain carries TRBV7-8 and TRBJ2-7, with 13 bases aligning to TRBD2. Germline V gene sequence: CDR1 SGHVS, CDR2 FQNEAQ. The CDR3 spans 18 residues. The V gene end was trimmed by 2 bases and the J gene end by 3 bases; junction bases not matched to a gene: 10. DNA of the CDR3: TGTGCCAGCAGCTTAATCCGGACTAGCGGGAGCTCATACTACGAGCAGTACTTC. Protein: CASSLIRTSGSSYYEQYF.

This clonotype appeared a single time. DNA of the CDR3: TGCGCCAGCAGCTTAGGACAGGAGCACTACGAGCAGTACTTC. Protein product: CASSLGQEHYEQYF. The J gene is TRBJ2-7, the V gene TRBV5-1; 7 bases are shared with TRBD1. CDR1 SGHRS and CDR2 YFSETQ come from the germline V gene. J lost 3 bases, V lost 2 bases, and 5 bases had no gene match. The CDR3 has 14 residues.

CDR3 loop: CASRQGDTGELFF. The CDR3 bases are TGTGCCAGCAGGCAAGGGGATACCGGGGAGCTGTTTTTT. This rearrangement joins TRBV12-3 or TRBV12-4 to TRBJ2-2, with D possibly TRBD1 on 5 matching bases. The CDR3 loop spans 13 amino acids. V lost 6 bases and J lost 5, with 10 bases in between.

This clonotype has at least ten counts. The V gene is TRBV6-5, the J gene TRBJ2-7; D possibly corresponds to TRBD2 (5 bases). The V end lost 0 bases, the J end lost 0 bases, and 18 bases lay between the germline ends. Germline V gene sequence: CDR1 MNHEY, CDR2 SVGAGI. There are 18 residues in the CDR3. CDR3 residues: CASSYSDDGGLSSYEQYF. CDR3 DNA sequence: TGTGCCAGCAGTTACTCCGACGACGGAGGTCTAAGCTCCTACGAGCAGTACTTC.

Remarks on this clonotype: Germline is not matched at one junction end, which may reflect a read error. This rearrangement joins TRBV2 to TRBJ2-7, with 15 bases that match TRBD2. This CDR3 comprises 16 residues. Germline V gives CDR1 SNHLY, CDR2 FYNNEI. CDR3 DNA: TGTGCCAGCAGTGGACGTTGGGGACTAGCGGGAGGAGACCCGCACTTC. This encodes CASSGRWGLAGGDPHF.

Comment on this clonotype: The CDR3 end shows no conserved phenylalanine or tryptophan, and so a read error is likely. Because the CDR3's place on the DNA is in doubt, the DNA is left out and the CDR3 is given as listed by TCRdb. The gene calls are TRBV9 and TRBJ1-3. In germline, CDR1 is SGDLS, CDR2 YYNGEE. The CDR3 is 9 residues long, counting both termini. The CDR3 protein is CASSVGVHT.

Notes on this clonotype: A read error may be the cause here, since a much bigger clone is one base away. The CDR3 DNA reads as TGCGCCGGCAGCACACCCGGTGGGGCCAACGTCCTGACTTTC. The encoded protein is CAGSTPGGANVLTF. V is TRBV4-1 and J is TRBJ2-6; D ambiguous. Per the germline V gene, CDR1 is MGHRA and CDR2 is YSYEKL. The CDR3 extends over 14 amino acids.

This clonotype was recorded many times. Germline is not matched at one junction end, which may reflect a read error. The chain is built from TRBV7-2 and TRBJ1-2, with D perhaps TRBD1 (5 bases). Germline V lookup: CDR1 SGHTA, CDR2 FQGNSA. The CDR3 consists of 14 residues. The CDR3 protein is CASSLDRGGYGYTF. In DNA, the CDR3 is TGCGCCAGCAGCTTGGACCGGGGGGGCTATGGCTACACCTTC.

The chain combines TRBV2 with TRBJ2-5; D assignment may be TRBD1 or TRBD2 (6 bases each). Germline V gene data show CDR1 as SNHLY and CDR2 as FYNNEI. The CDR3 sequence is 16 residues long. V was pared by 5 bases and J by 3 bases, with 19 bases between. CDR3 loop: CASSLTMSGGEETQYF. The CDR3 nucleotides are TGTGCCAGCAGTTTAACGATGTCCGGGGGCGAAGAGACCCAGTACTTC.

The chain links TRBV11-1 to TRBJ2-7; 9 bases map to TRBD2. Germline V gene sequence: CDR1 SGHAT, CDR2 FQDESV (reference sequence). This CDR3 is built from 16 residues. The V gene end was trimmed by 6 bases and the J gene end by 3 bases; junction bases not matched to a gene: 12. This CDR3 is CASSARSAGGSYEQYF. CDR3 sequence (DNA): TGTGCCAGCAGTGCTAGATCTGCGGGAGGGAGCTACGAGCAGTACTTC. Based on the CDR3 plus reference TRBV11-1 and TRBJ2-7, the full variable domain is EAEVAQSPRYKITEKSQAVAFWCDPISGHATLYWYRQILGQGPELLVQFQDESVVDDSQLPKDRFSAERLKGVDSTLKIQPAELGDSAMYLCASSARSAGGSYEQYFGPGTRLTVT.

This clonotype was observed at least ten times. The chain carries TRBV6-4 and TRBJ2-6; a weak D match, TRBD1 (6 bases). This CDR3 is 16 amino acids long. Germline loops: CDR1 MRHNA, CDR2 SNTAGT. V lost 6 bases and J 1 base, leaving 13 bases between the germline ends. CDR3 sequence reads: CASSTTGSSGANVLTF. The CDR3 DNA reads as TGTGCCAGCAGCACTACAGGGAGTTCTGGGGCCAACGTCCTGACTTTC.